This is a list of T cell receptor beta chains from one sample in a study of T cell repertoires in cytomegalovirus infection. From the reads, TCRdb called clonotypes with MiXCR, one entry per CDR3 protein. The data hold fewer than 950,000 distinct CDR3 sequences, with approximately 29% observed a single time. These receptors lack a known antigen. The material was cultured CD8+ T cells from PBMCs, obtained from culture after CMV antigen stimulation. The source of these receptors is a human donor in good health (CMV status not recorded). Some clones in this sample may be carry-over from other donors' samples. Both conserved end residues are part of each CDR3. The D gene is left open where the match is weak. Clone size, where shown, is once, few, many, or a class for clones that have expanded.

d_call,clone_size,v_call,j_call,cdr3_nt,cdr3_aa
TRBD2,-,TRBV12-3/TRBV12-4,TRBJ2-1,TGTGCCAGCAGCATAGCGGGGGGGCATGGAAATGAGCAGTTCTTC,CASSIAGGHGNEQFF
-,few,TRBV3-1,TRBJ1-2,TGTGCCAGCAGCCCCACAGGGAGGAGCGGACTGGTCTATGGCTACACCTTC,CASSPTGRSGLVYGYTF
-,-,TRBV5-8,TRBJ2-2,TGTGCCAGCAGCGCTAACTCGAACACCGGGGAGCTGTTTTTT,CASSANSNTGELFF
-,many,TRBV12-3/TRBV12-4,TRBJ1-1,TGTGCCAGCAGTTCCACCGTCACTGAAGCTTTCTTT,CASSSTVTEAFF
-,-,TRBV10-2,TRBJ1-5,TGCGCCAGCAGTGAGTCGGACTTACCCCAGCCCCAGCATTTT,CASSESDLPQPQHF
-,-,TRBV4-1,TRBJ2-2,TGCGCCAGCAGCCAAGAGGCCGGGTTGAACGGGGAGCTGTTTTTT,CASSQEAGLNGELFF
-,-,TRBV11-2,TRBJ2-5,TGTGCCAGCAGCTTTACTTCAGGGAGTAAAGAGACCCAGTACTTC,CASSFTSGSKETQYF
-,many,TRBV7-9,TRBJ1-3,TGTGCCAGTTTTTCGACAGGCCCGCTTCCGCCCATCTCTGGAAACACCATATATTTT,CASFSTGPLPPISGNTIYF
-,few,TRBV6-2/TRBV6-3,TRBJ2-2,TGTGCCAGCAGTTTCCCTGACAGGCGGGGACCCGGGGAGCTGTTTTTT,CASSFPDRRGPGELFF
TRBD1,-,TRBV11-2,TRBJ2-1,TGTGCCAGCAGCTCCCAATCCAGGGACAGGGGCAAGGATGCGTTCTTC,CASSSQSRDRGKDAFF
-,few,TRBV15,TRBJ1-1,TGTGCCACCAGAGGGATGAACACTGAAGCTTTCTTT,CATRGMNTEAFF
-,-,TRBV4-1,TRBJ2-3,TGCGCCAGCAGCCTGGATGGACTGATCACAGATACGCAGTATTTT,CASSLDGLITDTQYF
-,many,TRBV7-2,TRBJ2-2,TGTGCCAGCCGGCTCTACACCGGGGAGCTGTTTTTT,CASRLYTGELFF
-,-,TRBV19,TRBJ1-5,TGTGCCACCACGGGACGCAATCAGCCCCAGCATTTT,CATTGRNQPQHF
-,-,TRBV20-1,TRBJ2-1,TGCAGTGCTTCCGGGGACGCCGCCGGAGGGAACTACAATGAGCAGTTCTTC,CSASGDAAGGNYNEQFF
-,-,TRBV2,TRBJ1-5,TGTGCCAGCAGTTCCCTCTTACAGGGTAGCAATCAGCCCCAGCATTTT,CASSSLLQGSNQPQHF
TRBD1,-,TRBV2,TRBJ1-5,TGTGCCAGCAGTGACCCGGGACAGGGGGGGAATAGCAATCAGCCCCAGCATTTT,CASSDPGQGGNSNQPQHF
TRBD1,-,TRBV18,TRBJ1-1,TGTGCCAGCTCACTGGCATTTGAGGCTTTCCTGACAGGGACGAACACTGAAGCTTTCTTT,CASSLAFEAFLTGTNTEAFF
-,-,TRBV12-3/TRBV12-4,TRBJ2-1,TGTGCCAGCAGCTACCGACAGGATGGGGACAATGAGCAGTTCTTC,CASSYRQDGDNEQFF
-,-,TRBV2,TRBJ2-1,TGTGCGGAGGGCGAAGGGTACAATGAGCAGTTCTTC,CAEGEGYNEQFF
-,few,TRBV27,TRBJ1-1,TGTGCCAGCACCGTAGGAGGGAGGGAAGCTTTCTTT,CASTVGGREAFF
TRBD2,-,TRBV15,TRBJ2-1,TGTGCCACCAGCCCCCTCGGTGCGGTAGCGGGGGGCTCGCTTTCCTACAATGAGCAGTTCTTC,CATSPLGAVAGGSLSYNEQFF
-,-,TRBV6-5,TRBJ1-2,TGTGCCAGCATTTCCAGGCCTGCTAACTATGGCTACACCTTC,CASISRPANYGYTF
-,few,TRBV7-8,TRBJ2-2,TGTGCCACAATGGGAGGCGGGGAGCTGTTTTTT,CATMGGGELFF
-,few,TRBV6-6,TRBJ1-6,TGTGCCAGCAGGGGGGACTGGTATAATTCACCCCTCCACTTT,CASRGDWYNSPLHF
-,few,TRBV6-5,TRBJ1-2,TGTGCCAGCTTCGAGGGAGGGTTAAACTATGGCTACACCTTC,CASFEGGLNYGYTF
TRBD1,few,TRBV6-2/TRBV6-3,TRBJ2-3,TGTGCCAGCAGTCGGACAGGGAATTGGTATTTT,CASSRTGNWYF
-,few,TRBV9,TRBJ2-3,TGTGCCAGCAGCGTAGCTGTTGGGTTGACAGATACGCAGTATTTT,CASSVAVGLTDTQYF
-,-,TRBV27,TRBJ1-1,TGTGCCAGCAGTTTTGGGGCCTTTGGGACTGAAGCTTTCTTT,CASSFGAFGTEAFF
TRBD1,many,TRBV4-2,TRBJ2-3,TGTGCCAGCAGAGACAGGGAAACTAGCACAGATACGCAGTATTTT,CASRDRETSTDTQYF
-,-,TRBV7-3,TRBJ2-3,TGTGCCAACAGCCCGGACCTAGCTGGAGATACGCAGTATTTT,CANSPDLAGDTQYF
TRBD1,-,TRBV7-6,TRBJ2-2,TGTGCCAGCAGCGACCGGACAGGGCCCGGGGAGCTGTTTTTT,CASSDRTGPGELFF
-,few,TRBV7-9,TRBJ1-2,TGTGCCAGCCTTTATCATACCGGGGGGGGATACTATGGCTACACCTTC,CASLYHTGGGYYGYTF
TRBD2,few,TRBV6-2/TRBV6-3,TRBJ2-1,TGTGCCAGCAGTTACCGGGGGGAAGCCTACAATGAGCAGTTCTTC,CASSYRGEAYNEQFF
TRBD1,-,TRBV12-3/TRBV12-4,TRBJ1-3,TGTGCCAGCAGGCCACACAGGGGGCCCCTTGGAAACACCATATATTTT,CASRPHRGPLGNTIYF
-,-,TRBV4-1,TRBJ2-3,TGCGCCAGCAGCCAAGATCTCGGGGTTGTAACCACAGATACGCAGTATTTT,CASSQDLGVVTTDTQYF
-,-,TRBV24-1,TRBJ2-3,TGTGCCACCAGTGATCCGGACAGAAGCACAGATACGCAGTATTTT,CATSDPDRSTDTQYF
-,few,TRBV2,TRBJ2-4,TGTGCCAGCAGTGAGTGGTACAGGCGGACGCCCAAAAACATTCAGTACTTC,CASSEWYRRTPKNIQYF
-,-,TRBV7-9,TRBJ2-1,TGTGCCAGCAGCCAGAGCGGGACAGGCTTGGATGAGCAGTTCTTC,CASSQSGTGLDEQFF
-,many,TRBV19,TRBJ1-2,TGTGCCAGTAGTCTTAGGGGCGCTTGGAATGGCTACACCTTC,CASSLRGAWNGYTF
TRBD1,few,TRBV20-1,TRBJ2-7,TGCAGTGCTACTGAAGGGACAGGGGTTTCCTACGAGCAGTACTTC,CSATEGTGVSYEQYF
-,many,TRBV28,TRBJ2-2,TGTGCCAGCAGTTTCCGATTAAACAGGGTGAACACCGGGGAGCTGTTTTTT,CASSFRLNRVNTGELFF
-,few,TRBV14,TRBJ1-2,TGTGCCAGCAGCCAAGTGGCGGGGCCCTATGGCTACACCTTC,CASSQVAGPYGYTF
-,-,TRBV2,TRBJ2-5,TGTGCCAGCAGTGCTTTCGAGACCCAGTACTTC,CASSAFETQYF
-,-,TRBV19,TRBJ2-3,TGTGCCAGTAGTATAATTTCTGGACAGCCCCTGTCAGATACGCAGTATTTT,CASSIISGQPLSDTQYF
-,many,TRBV7-8,TRBJ2-7,TGTGCCAGCAGCTTAGTGAGCCAGGCCGCCTACGAGCAGTACTTC,CASSLVSQAAYEQYF
-,-,TRBV7-4,TRBJ2-1,TGTGCCAGCAGCTTAGAGGTCAGGGTCGTGACCTCCTACAATGAGCAGTTCTTC,CASSLEVRVVTSYNEQFF
-,-,TRBV2,TRBJ2-7,TGTGCCAGCAGTGAAGGGGGGAACAGCTACGAGCAGTACTTC,CASSEGGNSYEQYF
TRBD2,few,TRBV2,TRBJ2-5,TGTGCCAGCCTTGAACTAGCGGGGGTTGGAGAGACCCAGTACTTC,CASLELAGVGETQYF
-,few,TRBV12-3/TRBV12-4,TRBJ1-5,TGTGCCAGCAGTTCGGACTCCCTGGGCAATCAGCCCCAGCATTTT,CASSSDSLGNQPQHF